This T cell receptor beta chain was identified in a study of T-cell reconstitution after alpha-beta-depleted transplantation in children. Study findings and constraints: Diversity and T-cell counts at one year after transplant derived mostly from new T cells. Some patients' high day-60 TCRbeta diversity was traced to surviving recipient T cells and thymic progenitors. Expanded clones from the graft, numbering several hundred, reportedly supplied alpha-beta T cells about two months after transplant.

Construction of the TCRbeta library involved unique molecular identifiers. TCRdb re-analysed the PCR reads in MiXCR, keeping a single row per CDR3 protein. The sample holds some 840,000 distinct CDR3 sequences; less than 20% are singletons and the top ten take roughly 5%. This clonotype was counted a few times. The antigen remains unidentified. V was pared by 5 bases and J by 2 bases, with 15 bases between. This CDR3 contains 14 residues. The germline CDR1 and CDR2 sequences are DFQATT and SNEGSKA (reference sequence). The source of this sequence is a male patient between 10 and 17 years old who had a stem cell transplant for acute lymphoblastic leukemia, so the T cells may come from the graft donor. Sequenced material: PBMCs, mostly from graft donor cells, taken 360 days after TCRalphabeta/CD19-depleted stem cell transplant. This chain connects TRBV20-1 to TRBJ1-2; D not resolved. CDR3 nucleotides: TGCAGTGCTCCCCGTAGGCAGGTGAACTATGGCTACACCTTC. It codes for CSAPRRQVNYGYTF.